The clone carrying this T cell receptor beta chain was picked up one time. The antigen remains unidentified. It is likely a read error, because the conserved phenylalanine at the end of the CDR3 is missing. CDR3 length: 14 amino acids. The V gene's germline CDR1 is SGHRS and CDR2 YFSETQ. Trimming shortened V by 0 bases and J by 3 bases, and 9 bases separated the two germline ends. This sample is part of a study of tumor-infiltrating lymphocytes in glioblastoma multiforme. Study findings and constraints: Detected clone frequencies may not reflect cell counts, being RNA-based. No surface-marker sorting into functional T cell subtypes was done. Only one glioblastoma patient had TCR and mutation analysis.

Three nested ARM-PCR rounds with V-beta and C-beta primers built TCRB libraries. In TCRdb, the multiplex PCR reads were re-called with MiXCR into one record per CDR3 protein. The profile shows 10,000 or so distinct CDR3 sequences, approximately 71% of them singletons. Sequencing used brain tumor tissue. The origin of this receptor is a male donor with glioblastoma. V gene TRBV5-1 combines with J gene TRBJ1-1; maybe TRBD1 (6 bases). This chain's CDR3 is CASSLVSGDTEAFS. The CDR3 DNA sequence: TGCGCCAGCAGCTTGGTTTCAGGGGACACTGAAGCTTTCTCT.